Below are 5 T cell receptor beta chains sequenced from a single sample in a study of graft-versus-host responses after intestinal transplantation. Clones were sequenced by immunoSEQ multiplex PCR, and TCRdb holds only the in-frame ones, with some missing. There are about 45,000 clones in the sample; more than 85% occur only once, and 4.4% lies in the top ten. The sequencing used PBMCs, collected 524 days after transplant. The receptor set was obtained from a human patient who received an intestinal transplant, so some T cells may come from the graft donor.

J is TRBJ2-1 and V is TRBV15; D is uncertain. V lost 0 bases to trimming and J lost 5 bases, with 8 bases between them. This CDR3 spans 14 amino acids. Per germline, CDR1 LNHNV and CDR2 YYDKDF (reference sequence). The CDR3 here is CATSRDARNNEQFF. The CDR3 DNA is TGTGCCACCAGCAGAGACGCCAGAAACAATGAGCAGTTCTTC. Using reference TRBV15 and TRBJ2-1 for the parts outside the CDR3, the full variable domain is DAMVIQNPRYQVTQFGKPVTLSCSQTLNHNVMYWYQQKSSQAPKLLFHYYDKDFNNEADTPDNFQSRRPNTSFCFLDIRSPGLGDTAMYLCATSRDARNNEQFFGPGTRLTVL.

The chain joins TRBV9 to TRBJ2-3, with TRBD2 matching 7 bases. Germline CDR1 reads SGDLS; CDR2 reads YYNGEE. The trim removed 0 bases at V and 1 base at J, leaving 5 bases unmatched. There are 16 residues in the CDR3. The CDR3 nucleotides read TGTGCCAGCAGCGTAGGAATGGGAGGGGGCACAGATACGCAGTATTTT. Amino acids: CASSVGMGGGTDTQYF. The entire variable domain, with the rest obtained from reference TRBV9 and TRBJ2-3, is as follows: DSGVTQTPKHLITATGQRVTLRCSPRSGDLSVYWYQQSLDQGLQFLIQYYNGEERAKGNILERFSAQQFPDLHSELNLSSLELGDSALYFCASSVGMGGGTDTQYFGPGTRLTVL.

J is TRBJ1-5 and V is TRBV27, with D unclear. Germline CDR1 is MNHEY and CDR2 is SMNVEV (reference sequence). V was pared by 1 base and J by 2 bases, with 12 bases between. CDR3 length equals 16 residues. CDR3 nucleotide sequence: TGTGCCAGCAGTTTATTAGGTAGGGTGGGCAATCAGCCCCAGCATTTT. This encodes CASSLLGRVGNQPQHF.

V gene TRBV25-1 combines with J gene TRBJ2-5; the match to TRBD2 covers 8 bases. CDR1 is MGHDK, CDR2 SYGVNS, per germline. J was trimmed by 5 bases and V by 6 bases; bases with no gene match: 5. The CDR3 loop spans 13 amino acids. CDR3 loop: CASRIGGAETQYF. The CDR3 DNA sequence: TGTGCCAGCAGGATCGGGGGGGCCGAGACCCAGTACTTC. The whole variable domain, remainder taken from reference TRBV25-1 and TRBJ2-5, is EADIYQTPRYLVIGTGKKITLECSQTMGHDKMYWYQQDPGMELHLIHYSYGVNSTEKGDLSSESTVSRIRTEHFPLTLESARPSHTSQYLCASRIGGAETQYFGPGTRLLVL.

CDR3 loop: CASSLVASGRDDEQYF. The CDR3 coding sequence is TGTGCCAGCAGCTTAGTAGCCAGCGGGAGGGATGACGAGCAGTACTTC. The chain combines TRBV7-9 with TRBJ2-7; TRBD2 aligns across 10 bases. Germline CDR1 and CDR2: SEHNR and FQNEAQ (reference sequence). CDR3 size: 16 residues. Trimming took 1 base from V and 5 from J; bases not matched to a gene: 8.